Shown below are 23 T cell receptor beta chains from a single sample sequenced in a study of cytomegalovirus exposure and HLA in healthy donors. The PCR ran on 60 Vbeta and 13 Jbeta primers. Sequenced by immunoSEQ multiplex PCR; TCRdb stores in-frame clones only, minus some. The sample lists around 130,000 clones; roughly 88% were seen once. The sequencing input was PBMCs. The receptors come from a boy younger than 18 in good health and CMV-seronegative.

CDR3 coding DNA: TGTGCCAGCAGCCCCCGGGACAGGGGTAATGCAGATACGCAGTATTTT. Residues: CASSPRDRGNADTQYF. The chain carries TRBV14 and TRBJ2-3; 10 bases map to TRBD1. From germline, CDR1 is SGHDN and CDR2 FVKESK. J gave up 4 bases and V 4 bases, and 8 bases lay outside the gene matches. The CDR3 spans 16 residues.

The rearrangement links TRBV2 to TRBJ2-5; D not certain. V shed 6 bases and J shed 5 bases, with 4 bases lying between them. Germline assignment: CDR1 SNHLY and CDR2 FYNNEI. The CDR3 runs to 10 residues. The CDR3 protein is CASRGETQYF. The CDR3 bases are TGTGCCAGCAGGGGCGAGACCCAGTACTTC.

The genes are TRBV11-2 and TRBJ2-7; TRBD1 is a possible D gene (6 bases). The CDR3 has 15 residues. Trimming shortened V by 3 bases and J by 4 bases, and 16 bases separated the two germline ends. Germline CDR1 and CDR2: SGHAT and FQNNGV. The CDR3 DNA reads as TGTGCCAGCAGCTTCAAATCGGGACACCTTTACGAGCAGTACTTC. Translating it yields CASSFKSGHLYEQYF.

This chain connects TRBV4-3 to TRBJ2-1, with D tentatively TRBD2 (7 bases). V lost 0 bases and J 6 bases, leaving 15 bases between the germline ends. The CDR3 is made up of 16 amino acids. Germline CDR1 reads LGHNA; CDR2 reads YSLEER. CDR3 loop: CASSQEWAGAGNEQFF. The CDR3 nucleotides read TGCGCCAGCAGCCAAGAATGGGCGGGGGCGGGCAATGAGCAGTTCTTC.

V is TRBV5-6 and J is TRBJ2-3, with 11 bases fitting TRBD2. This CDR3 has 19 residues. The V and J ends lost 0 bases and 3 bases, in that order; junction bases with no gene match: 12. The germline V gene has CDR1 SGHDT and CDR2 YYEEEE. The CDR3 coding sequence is TGTGCCAGCAGCTTGGCGGCTAGCGGGGGGCAGCTCGGGACAGATACGCAGTATTTT. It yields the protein CASSLAASGGQLGTDTQYF.

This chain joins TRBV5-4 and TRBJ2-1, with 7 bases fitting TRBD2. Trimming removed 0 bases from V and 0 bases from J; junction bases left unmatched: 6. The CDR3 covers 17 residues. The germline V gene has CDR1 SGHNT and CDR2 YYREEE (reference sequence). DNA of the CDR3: TGTGCCAGCAGCTTGGGCGGGAGAGGCGGCTCCTACAATGAGCAGTTCTTC. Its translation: CASSLGGRGGSYNEQFF.

The DNA of the CDR3 is TGTGCCACCAGCAACCTCTATGAGGAGACCCAGTACTTC. This codes for CATSNLYEETQYF. The chain employs TRBV15 and TRBJ2-5; D gene ambiguous. Germline lookup yields CDR1 LNHNV and CDR2 YYDKDF (reference sequence). V lost 4 bases and J lost 5, with 11 bases in between. The CDR3 covers 13 residues.

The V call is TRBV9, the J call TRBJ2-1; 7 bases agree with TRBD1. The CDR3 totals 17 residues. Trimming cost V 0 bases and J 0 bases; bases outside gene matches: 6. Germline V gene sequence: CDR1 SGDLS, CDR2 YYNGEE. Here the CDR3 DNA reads TGTGCCAGCAGCGTAGGAGGGGGCGATAGCTCCTACAATGAGCAGTTCTTC. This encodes CASSVGGGDSSYNEQFF.

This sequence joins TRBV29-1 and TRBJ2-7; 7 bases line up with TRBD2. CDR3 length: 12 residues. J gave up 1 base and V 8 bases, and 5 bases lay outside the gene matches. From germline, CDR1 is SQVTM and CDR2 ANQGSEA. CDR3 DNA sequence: TGCAGCATTGGGCGGGGGTCCTACGAGCAGTACTTC. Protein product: CSIGRGSYEQYF.

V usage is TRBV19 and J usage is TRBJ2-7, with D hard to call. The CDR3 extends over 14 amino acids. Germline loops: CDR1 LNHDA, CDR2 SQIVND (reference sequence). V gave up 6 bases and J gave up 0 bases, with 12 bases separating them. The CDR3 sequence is CASRVRLSSYEQYF. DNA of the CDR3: TGTGCCAGTAGGGTAAGACTGAGCTCCTACGAGCAGTACTTC.

CDR3: CASSRTGEGYEQYF. CDR3 nucleotides: TGTGCCAGTAGTAGGACAGGGGAGGGTTACGAGCAGTACTTC. This sequence joins TRBV19 and TRBJ2-7; 9 bases fit TRBD1. Germline V gene data show CDR1 as LNHDA and CDR2 as SQIVND (reference sequence). The trim removed 4 bases at V and 4 bases at J, leaving 5 bases unmatched. This CDR3 contains 14 residues.

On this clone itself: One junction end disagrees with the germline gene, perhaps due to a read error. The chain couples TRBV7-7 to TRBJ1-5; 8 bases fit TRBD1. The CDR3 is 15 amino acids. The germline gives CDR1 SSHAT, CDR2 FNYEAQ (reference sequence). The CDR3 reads CASSLETGEGQPQHF. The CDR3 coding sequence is TGTGCTAGCAGCTTAGAGACAGGGGAGGGTCAGCCCCAGCATTTT.

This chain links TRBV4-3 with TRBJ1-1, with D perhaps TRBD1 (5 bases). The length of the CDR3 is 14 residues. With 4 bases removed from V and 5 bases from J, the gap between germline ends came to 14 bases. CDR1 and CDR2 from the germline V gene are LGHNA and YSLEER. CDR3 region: CASSPEGDGTEAFF. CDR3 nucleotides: TGCGCCAGCAGCCCCGAAGGGGATGGGACTGAAGCTTTCTTT.

The DNA of the CDR3 is TGTGCCTGGAGTGGTACGAGGAGGAATTCACCCCTCCACTTT. It specifies CAWSGTRRNSPLHF. This chain joins TRBV30 and TRBJ1-6, with unresolved D. Germline loops: CDR1 GTSNPN, CDR2 SVGIG (reference sequence). CDR3 length: 14 residues. Trimming took off 1 base at V and 7 bases at J, with 11 bases between the two ends.

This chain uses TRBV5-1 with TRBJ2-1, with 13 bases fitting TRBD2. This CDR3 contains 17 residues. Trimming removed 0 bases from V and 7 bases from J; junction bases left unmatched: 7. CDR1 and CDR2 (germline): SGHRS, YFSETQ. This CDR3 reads CASSLVDRLAGGNEQFF. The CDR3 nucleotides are TGCGCCAGCAGCTTGGTAGACAGACTAGCGGGGGGAAATGAGCAGTTCTTC.

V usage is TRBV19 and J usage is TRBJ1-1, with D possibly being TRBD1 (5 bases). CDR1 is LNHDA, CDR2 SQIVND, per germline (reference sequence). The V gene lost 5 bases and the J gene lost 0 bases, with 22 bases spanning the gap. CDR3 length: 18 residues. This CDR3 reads CASSPSWGGYRMNTEAFF. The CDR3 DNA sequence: TGTGCCAGTAGTCCAAGTTGGGGGGGGTATCGCATGAACACTGAAGCTTTCTTT.

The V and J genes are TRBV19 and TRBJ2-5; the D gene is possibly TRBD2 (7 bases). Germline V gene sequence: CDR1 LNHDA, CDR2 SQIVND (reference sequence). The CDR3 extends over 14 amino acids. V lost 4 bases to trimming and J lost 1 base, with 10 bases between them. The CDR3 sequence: CASSNGGPQETQYF. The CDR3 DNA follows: TGTGCCAGTAGTAACGGGGGGCCCCAAGAGACCCAGTACTTC.

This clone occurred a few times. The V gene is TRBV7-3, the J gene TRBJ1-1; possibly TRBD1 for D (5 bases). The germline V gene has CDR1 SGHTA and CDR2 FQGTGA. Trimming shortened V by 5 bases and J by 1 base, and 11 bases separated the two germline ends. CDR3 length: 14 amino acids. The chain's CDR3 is CASSQTGPNTEAFF. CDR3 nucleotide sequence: TGTGCCAGCAGCCAAACAGGCCCGAACACTGAAGCTTTCTTT. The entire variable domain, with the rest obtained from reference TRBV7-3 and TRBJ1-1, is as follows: GAGVSQTPSNKVTEKGKYVELRCDPISGHTALYWYRQSLGQGPEFLIYFQGTGAADDSGLPNDRFFAVRPEGSVSTLKIQRTERGDSAVYLCASSQTGPNTEAFFGQGTRLTVV.

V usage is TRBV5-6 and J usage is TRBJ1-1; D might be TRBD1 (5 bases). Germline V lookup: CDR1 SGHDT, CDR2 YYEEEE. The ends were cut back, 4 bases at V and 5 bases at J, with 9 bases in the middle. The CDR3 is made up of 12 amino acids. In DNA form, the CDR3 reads TGTGCCAGCAGCACGGGGGGGACTGAAGCTTTCTTT. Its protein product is CASSTGGTEAFF.

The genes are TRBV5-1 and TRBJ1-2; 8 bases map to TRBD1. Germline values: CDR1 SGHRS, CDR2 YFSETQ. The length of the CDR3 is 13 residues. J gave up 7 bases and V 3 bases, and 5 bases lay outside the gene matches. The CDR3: CASSSVTGVGYTF. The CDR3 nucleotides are TGCGCCAGCAGCTCGGTGACAGGGGTTGGCTACACCTTC.

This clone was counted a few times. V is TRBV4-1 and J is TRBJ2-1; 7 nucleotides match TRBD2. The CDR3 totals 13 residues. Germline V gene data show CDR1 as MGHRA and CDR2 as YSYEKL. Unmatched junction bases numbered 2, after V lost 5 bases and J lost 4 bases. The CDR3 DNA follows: TGCGCCAGCAGCTCGGGACTATACAATGAGCAGTTCTTC. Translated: CASSSGLYNEQFF.

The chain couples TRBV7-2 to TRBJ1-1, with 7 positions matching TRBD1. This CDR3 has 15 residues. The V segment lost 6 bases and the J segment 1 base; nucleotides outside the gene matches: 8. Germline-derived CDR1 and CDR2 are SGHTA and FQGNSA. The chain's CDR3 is CASRRPHRGNTEAFF. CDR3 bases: TGTGCCAGCAGACGACCGCACAGGGGGAACACTGAAGCTTTCTTT.

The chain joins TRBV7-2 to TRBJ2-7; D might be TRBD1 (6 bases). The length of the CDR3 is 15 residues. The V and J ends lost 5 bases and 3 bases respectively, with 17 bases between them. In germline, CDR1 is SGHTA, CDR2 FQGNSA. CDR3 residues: CASSLYREGDYEQYF. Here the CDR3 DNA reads TGTGCCAGCAGCCTATACAGGGAAGGGGACTACGAGCAGTACTTC.